This T cell receptor beta chain was retrieved from a study of beta chain features in type 1 diabetes (dated by TCRdb to about 2018). General notes on the study: No differences in mean age, gender distribution, total cell number or subset yield were found between patients and healthy donors. A total of around 100 million sorted cells were examined across all samples, and RNA yield correlated strongly with the number of cells per subset. The study compared the TCRB repertoires of sorted circulating CD4+ T cell subsets in recently diagnosed type 1 diabetes patients with those in matched healthy donors. Regulatory and stem cell-like memory subsets were obtained from only 8 patients and about eight healthy donors, while naive and central memory subsets were obtained from all 28 donors.

As regards this clone: The target of this receptor is not known. The input lacks base qualities; no much larger clone sits a single base away.

Broad study findings and their caveats: Fewer insertions and more nucleotide deletions at VDJ recombination sites were observed in patients with type 1 diabetes, implying thymic rearrangement abnormalities. Sequencing cDNA rather than genomic DNA could over-represent highly expressing activated cells, although activation and CD3 levels did not differ between groups. The naive, central memory and regulatory TCRB repertoires appeared to resemble one another more closely among patients than among healthy donors. Shorter templates might be favored by PCR, yet because patient and control samples were amplified and corrected together, any such skew would affect both groups equally. In all four CD4+ subsets, TCRB CDR3 length was moderately but significantly shorter in type 1 diabetes patients. Only small numbers of individuals were included in the HLA sub-analyses, which left unresolved whether HLA type had any influence on TCRB rearrangement.

The entire amount of isolated RNA was reverse transcribed using the High Capacity cDNA Reverse Transcription Kit, so the sequenced TCRB transcripts were expressed ones. Deep immunoSEQ sequencing was performed on naive, central memory and regulatory T cell samples, with an average of about 3.6 million total reads per sample. Sorted cells were lysed in RLT buffer and RNA was extracted with DNase-treated RNeasy Micro or Mini kits, depending on cell number. Each cell subset was processed on its own to prevent cross-contamination, while patient and healthy donor samples were processed together. The immunoSEQ multiplex PCR was used to amplify TCRB sequences from cDNA, generating 87-bp fragments that spanned the CDR3 region. Sequencing of the amplicons was performed on the Illumina HiSeq platform. As for how the authors treated the data: Synthetic template baselines were used to correct PCR bias computationally, reads within Hamming distance 2 were collapsed, and singletons that could not be merged were discarded. Reads were aligned to IMGT to assign V, D and J genes, CDR3 length, and insertions or deletions at six rearrangement sites. Within each subset, clonotype counts were normalized to sorted cell number, and only after that were true diversity and Gini coefficients computed with the tcR R package. The overlap coefficient, calculated on TCRB nucleotide sequences, was used to measure repertoire sharing. What TCRdb holds here is the immuneACCESS table cut down to in-frame rearrangements. Part of the clones is not present; checked against another copy, under half of the missing clones reflect an unresolved V gene, and the others are unexplained. V and J calls and clone size are given by that table; D and trimming were obtained from the DNA. This sample gives roughly 350,000 clones in total; around 9.6% of them show up just once. The top ten clones comprise less than 0.65% of the sample.

The junction shows trimming of 5 bases on V and 6 bases on J, plus 13 bases between the germline ends. CDR1 SGHTA and CDR2 FQGNSA were looked up in the germline V gene. The CDR3 contains 13 residues, cysteine and phenylalanine counted. Of all the DNA, just the CDR3 is kept, 39 bases in frame from base 1. Each donor gave one peripheral blood draw, averaging approximately 0.11 L, which was collected into heparinised tubes. Using a panel that included CD45RO, CCR7, CD25, CD127, CD95 and CD27, naive, central memory, regulatory and stem cell-like memory CD4+ T cells were sorted on a BD FACSAria II. Every sorted population had a purity above 95%. Right away, PBMCs were isolated by Lymphoprep density gradient centrifugation and were stained directly, with no culture step. So that batch effects would be minimized, each experiment stained and sorted samples in pairs, pairing one healthy donor with one patient.

The rearrangement joined TRBV7-2 to TRBJ1-2, with TRBD1 as a weak D call on 6 bases. The receptor was isolated from a man aged 30 to 39 with type 1 diabetes. Sequencing was performed on central memory CD4+ T cells from blood. The CDR3 protein is CASSPRGGDGYTF. The bases are TGTGCCAGCAGCCCACGGGGGGGCGATGGCTACACCTTC.